These 6 T cell receptor beta chains were all obtained from the same sample, sequenced in a study of T-cell memory formation after mild COVID-19. MiXCR, applied by TCRdb to the 5' RACE reads, yields one record per CDR3 protein. This table holds about 320,000 distinct CDR3 sequences, 14% found once. Sequenced: PBMCs or a T cell subset sorted from them (not recorded which). The receptor source for this set is a man aged 18-30 years who had mild COVID-19 (a few samples of this study predate the infection). Cell type and time point are not known.

The gene calls are TRBV7-9 and TRBJ1-1; D gene ambiguous. CDR1 SEHNR and CDR2 FQNEAQ come from the germline V gene (reference sequence). The CDR3 extends over 13 amino acids. The V end was cut by 4 bases, the J end by 6 bases, with 12 bases between. As DNA, the CDR3 is TGTGCCAGCAGCTATAACAGTTACTCTGAAGCTTTCTTT. This gives the protein CASSYNSYSEAFF.

The chain is built from TRBV3-1 and TRBJ2-5; the match to TRBD2 covers 8 bases. V was clipped by 7 bases and J by 2 bases; unmatched bases: 6. Germline assignment: CDR1 LGHDT and CDR2 YNNKEL (reference sequence). The CDR3 length is 14 residues. The CDR3: CASTPRGAQETQYF. DNA of the CDR3: TGTGCCAGCACTCCGCGGGGGGCACAAGAGACCCAGTACTTC.

This clonotype was recorded at least ten times. The V and J genes are TRBV2 and TRBJ2-7; TRBD2 is a possible D gene (6 bases). Germline CDR1 and CDR2: SNHLY and FYNNEI. Trimming took 6 bases from V and 4 from J, leaving 13 bases between them. The CDR3 extends over 13 amino acids. The CDR3 spells CASSGGVSYEQYF. The DNA of the CDR3 is TGTGCCAGCAGCGGAGGGGTCTCTTACGAGCAGTACTTC.

This clonotype was seen many times. V gene TRBV15 combines with J gene TRBJ2-1; 8 nucleotides align to TRBD2. Germline CDR1 reads LNHNV; CDR2 reads YYDKDF (reference sequence). V shed 1 base, J shed 2 bases, and the junction held 4 bases outside the gene matches. The CDR3 has 16 residues. CDR3 protein: CATSRVIGGAYNEQFF. For the CDR3, the DNA is TGTGCCACCAGCAGAGTTATCGGGGGGGCCTACAATGAGCAGTTCTTC. Using reference TRBV15 and TRBJ2-1 for the parts outside the CDR3, the full variable domain is DAMVIQNPRYQVTQFGKPVTLSCSQTLNHNVMYWYQQKSSQAPKLLFHYYDKDFNNEADTPDNFQSRRPNTSFCFLDIRSPGLGDTAMYLCATSRVIGGAYNEQFFGPGTRLTVL.

This clonotype was seen a handful of times. The chain carries TRBV7-2 and TRBJ2-3; TRBD2 matches 11 bases. Germline V gene sequence: CDR1 SGHTA, CDR2 FQGNSA. V gave up 4 bases and J gave up 8 bases; unmatched junction bases: 11. The CDR3 sequence is 16 residues long. The CDR3 loop reads CASSSTSGAMLSTQYF. DNA of the CDR3: TGTGCCAGCAGCTCGACTAGCGGGGCTATGTTAAGTACGCAGTATTTT.

The V and J genes are TRBV5-6 and TRBJ1-2; possibly TRBD1 for D (6 bases). The germline V gene has CDR1 SGHDT and CDR2 YYEEEE. Trimming pared 0 bases from V and 2 bases from J, leaving 8 bases between. The CDR3 is made up of 14 amino acids. The CDR3 DNA reads as TGTGCCAGCAGCTTGGTCCAGGGGAACTATGGCTACACCTTC. This codes for CASSLVQGNYGYTF.